These T cell receptor beta chains were read from a single sample in a study of identical twins. TCRdb fed the 5' RACE reads into MiXCR, producing one record per CDR3 protein. The sample has 1.5 million to 2 million distinct CDR3 sequences; about 30% are singletons. Sequencing was performed on cord blood. The source of these receptors is a newborn girl in good health. The CDR3 runs from the conserved cysteine through the conserved F or W. D genes are given only for firm matches. Rows give clone size only sometimes, using once, few, many, or a class for an expanded clone.

v_call	clone_size	j_call	d_call	cdr3_nt	cdr3_aa
TRBV2	NA	TRBJ1-4	NA	TGTGCCAGCAGCCCAATCGCCCCGCGGCTAGGTGAAAAACTGTTTTTT	CASSPIAPRLGEKLFF
TRBV2	few	TRBJ2-7	NA	TGTGCCAGCAGTCCACAGCGAATGCAGTACTTC	CASSPQRMQYF
TRBV3-1	NA	TRBJ2-7	NA	TGTGCCAGCAGCCGATTTACCGGGACCCCCTACGAGCAGTACTTC	CASSRFTGTPYEQYF
TRBV6-1	few	TRBJ2-1	TRBD1	TGTGCCAGCAGCGAACCTTACAGGGGATTCAGGCTGTTCTTC	CASSEPYRGFRLFF
TRBV7-8	NA	TRBJ2-7	NA	TGTGCCAGCAGGCATAGAGGGCTAAACGAGCAGTACTTC	CASRHRGLNEQYF
TRBV18	NA	TRBJ2-6	NA	TGTGCCAGCTCACCAATGATGGCTACTGGGGCCAACGTCCTGACTTTC	CASSPMMATGANVLTF
TRBV25-1	NA	TRBJ2-7	NA	TGTGCCAGCACCCATTTGGGGGGAAGCTCCTACAATGAGCAGTACTTC	CASTHLGGSSYNEQYF
TRBV20-1	NA	TRBJ2-1	NA	TGCAGTGCTAGATACCCAATCGGGAATGAGCAGTTCTTC	CSARYPIGNEQFF
TRBV7-2	NA	TRBJ2-1	NA	TGTGCCAGCAGCTTAGTAGCAGGGAGGAATGGGCAGTTCTTC	CASSLVAGRNGQFF
TRBV5-6	few	TRBJ2-5	NA	TGTGCCAGCAGCTCGGGACGGATCCAAGAGACCCAGTACTTC	CASSSGRIQETQYF
TRBV15	NA	TRBJ2-1	TRBD2	TGTGCCACCAGCAGAGGAGGGACTACCCGCGGAGATGAGCAGTTCTTC	CATSRGGTTRGDEQFF